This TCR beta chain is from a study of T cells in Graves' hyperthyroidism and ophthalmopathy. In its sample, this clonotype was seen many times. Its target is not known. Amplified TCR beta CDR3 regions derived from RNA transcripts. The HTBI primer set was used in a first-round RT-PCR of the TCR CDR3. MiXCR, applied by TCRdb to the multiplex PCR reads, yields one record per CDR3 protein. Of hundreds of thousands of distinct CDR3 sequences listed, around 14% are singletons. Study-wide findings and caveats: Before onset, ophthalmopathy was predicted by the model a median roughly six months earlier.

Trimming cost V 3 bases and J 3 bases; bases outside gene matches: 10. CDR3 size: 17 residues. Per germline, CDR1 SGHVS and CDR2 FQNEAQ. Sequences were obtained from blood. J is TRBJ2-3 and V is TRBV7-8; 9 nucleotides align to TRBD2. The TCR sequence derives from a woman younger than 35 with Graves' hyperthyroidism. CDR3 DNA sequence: TGTGCCAGCAGCTTTTCTAGCGGGGCCCGAGTTACAGATACGCAGTATTTT. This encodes CASSFSSGARVTDTQYF.